A single sample is the source of the 9 T cell receptor beta chains below, sequenced in a study of cytotoxic CD8 clonotypes in ibrutinib-treated CLL. The repertoire was sequenced with immunoSEQ multiplex PCR; TCRdb's copy has only in-frame clones and lacks some. The sample holds fewer than 100,000 clones; around 79% are singletons and the top ten take more than 4.5%. This sample comprised PBMCs, obtained after 12 months of ibrutinib treatment. Source of these receptors: a human donor with chronic lymphocytic leukemia.

The chain has TRBV6-4 and TRBJ2-5; TRBD1 is a possible D gene (5 bases). The germline V gene has CDR1 MRHNA and CDR2 SNTAGT. The CDR3 is 23 residues long. V was cut by 0 bases and J by 4 bases, with 36 bases left in between. The CDR3 spells CASSDSRRTSPPEDPPAVETQYF. The DNA of the CDR3 is TGTGCCAGCAGTGACTCTCGACGGACAAGTCCCCCGGAAGACCCCCCGGCCGTAGAGACCCAGTACTTC.

The rearrangement uses TRBV7-2 and TRBJ1-2, with D perhaps TRBD1 (5 bases). Per germline, CDR1 SGHTA and CDR2 FQGNSA. This CDR3 has 15 residues. Deletions cut 5 bases from V and 5 bases from J, with 18 bases between. The CDR3 DNA reads TGTGCCAGCAGCGGGACCTGGGGTGGGGGGTATGGCTACACCTTC. Protein sequence: CASSGTWGGGYGYTF.

The V gene is TRBV6-6, the J gene TRBJ1-4; 7 nucleotides agree with TRBD1. From germline, CDR1 is MNHNY and CDR2 SVGAGI (reference sequence). Trimming took 5 bases from V and 5 from J; bases not matched to a gene: 5. The CDR3 consists of 14 residues. The CDR3 bases are TGTGCCAGCAGTCAGGACAGGACGAATGAAAAACTGTTTTTT. Amino acid sequence: CASSQDRTNEKLFF.

V usage is TRBV5-1 and J usage is TRBJ2-5, with 8 bases aligning to TRBD2. Looked up from germline, CDR1 is SGHRS and CDR2 is YFSETQ. V lost 0 bases to trimming and J lost 2 bases; unmatched junction nucleotides: 9. The CDR3 extends over 17 amino acids. The DNA for the CDR3 is TGCGCCAGCAGCTTGGTGGCGGGGGGCCGGCGGCAAGAGACCCAGTACTTC. Residues: CASSLVAGGRRQETQYF.

V and J are TRBV7-9 and TRBJ2-1, with 7 bases fitting TRBD2. This CDR3 spans 16 amino acids. Germline lookup yields CDR1 SEHNR and CDR2 FQNEAQ (reference sequence). V trimming: 1 base; J trimming: 6 bases; junction bases outside the gene matches: 9. The CDR3 loop reads CASSLVGEGPGNEQFF. Here the CDR3 DNA reads TGTGCCAGCAGCTTAGTGGGGGAGGGCCCGGGCAATGAGCAGTTCTTC.

V usage is TRBV18 and J usage is TRBJ1-5, with D maybe TRBD1 (6 bases). Germline-derived CDR1 and CDR2 are KGHSH and LQKENI. Trimming cost V 3 bases and J 7 bases, with 13 bases left between them. This CDR3 spans 14 amino acids. This CDR3 reads CASSPVQGGQPQHF. Written as DNA, the CDR3 is TGTGCCAGCTCACCGGTACAGGGTGGGCAGCCCCAGCATTTT.

The rearrangement links TRBV5-1 to TRBJ1-1, with 10 bases fitting TRBD1. The germline V gene encodes CDR1 SGHRS and CDR2 YFSETQ. CDR3 length: 15 amino acids. The V gene end was trimmed by 4 bases and the J gene end by 1 base; junction bases not matched to a gene: 4. CDR3 sequence (DNA): TGCGCCAGCAGCCGACAGGGGGCCCCGAACACTGAAGCTTTCTTT. Residues: CASSRQGAPNTEAFF.

The chain is built from TRBV5-1 and TRBJ2-7; TRBD1 might be the D (6 bases). Germline V gene sequence: CDR1 SGHRS, CDR2 YFSETQ. The V and J ends lost 4 bases and 3 bases respectively, with 14 bases between them. CDR3 size: 14 residues. The CDR3 DNA reads TGCGCCAGCAGCCAATGGACAGTTAGCTACGAGCAGTACTTC. As protein: CASSQWTVSYEQYF. Full variable domain (outside the CDR3, taken from reference TRBV5-1 and TRBJ2-7): KAGVTQTPRYLIKTRGQQVTLSCSPISGHRSVSWYQQTPGQGLQFLFEYFSETQRNKGNFPGRFSGRQFSNSRSEMNVSTLELGDSALYLCASSQWTVSYEQYFGPGTRLTVT.

This clone has only a few counts. The V call is TRBV7-9, the J call TRBJ1-2; D remains ambiguous. Looked up from germline, CDR1 is SEHNR and CDR2 is FQNEAQ (reference sequence). The ends were cut back, 1 base at V and 7 bases at J, with 13 bases in the middle. This CDR3 is 14 amino acids long. In nucleotides, the CDR3 is TGTGCCAGCAGCTTAGTCGGCAGATTCGCTGGCTACACCTTC. This codes for CASSLVGRFAGYTF.